Described below is a single T cell receptor beta chain sequence and its context. This sample stems from a study of blood T cell repertoires in COVID-19. Overall study: Both acute and convalescent COVID-19 samples were obtained from the United States, Italy and Spain. T cells, B-cell-depleted T cells, or PBMCs provided the cDNA or gDNA that served as material.

In the authors' workflow: Amplification of reference gene primers was used by the study to estimate nucleated cell counts. Sequencing was performed with immunoSEQ multiplex PCR; in TCRdb, only in-frame clones are kept and a portion is missing. V, J and clone size are those of that table, while D and trimming were read from the DNA. The sample consists of around 12,000 clones, around 80% of them appearing once. This CDR3 contains 12 residues. Trimming at V came to 4 bases and at J to 5 bases, leaving 3 bases not matched to a gene. Per the germline V gene, CDR1 is SGHRS and CDR2 is YFSETQ. This receptor was identified in an older man with acute or convalescent COVID-19. The chain joins TRBV5-1 to TRBJ2-7, with TRBD2 identical over 7 bases. Sequencing was performed on peripheral blood. CDR3 region: CASSPGGNEQYF. DNA of the CDR3: TGCGCCAGCAGCCCGGGGGGTAACGAGCAGTACTTC. Supplemented by reference TRBV5-1 and TRBJ2-7, the full variable domain reads KAGVTQTPRYLIKTRGQQVTLSCSPISGHRSVSWYQQTPGQGLQFLFEYFSETQRNKGNFPGRFSGRQFSNSRSEMNVSTLELGDSALYLCASSPGGNEQYFGPGTRLTVT.